This T cell receptor beta chain originates from a study of identical twins. This clonotype appeared many times. Its antigen is currently unknown. Regarding the study as a whole: Fewer insertions characterized abundant cord blood beta clonotypes, whereas memory repertoires showed none.

There are 14 residues in the CDR3. Looked up from germline, CDR1 is ENHRY and CDR2 is SYGVKD. Trimming removed 4 bases from V and 6 bases from J; junction bases left unmatched: 5. Each CDR3 protein gets one entry after TCRdb re-called the 5' RACE reads with MiXCR. The sample shows some 1,700,000 distinct CDR3 sequences, about 31% of them seen only once. The source material was cord blood. The sequence was obtained from a newborn girl in good health. V is TRBV10-3 and J is TRBJ1-2, with 10 bases lining up with TRBD1. The CDR3 region is CAISAPGTGDGYTF. The CDR3 coding sequence is TGTGCCATCAGTGCCCCCGGGACAGGGGATGGCTACACCTTC.